The text below deals with one T cell receptor beta chain. Its matching antigen is unknown. This table comes from immunoSEQ multiplex PCR, and its TCRdb copy is limited to in-frame clones, with some not included. Counted here are around 51,000 clones, roughly 78% occurring once; the ten biggest clones make up about 2%. Time point given: week 5, during vaccination. Vaccination used 300 ug of mutant IDH1 20-mer peptide per dose, with topical imiquimod. Newly diagnosed WHO grade 3 or 4 IDH1-mutant, ATRX-lost astrocytomas were identified in the donors. This sample is part of a study of a mutant IDH1 vaccine in newly diagnosed glioma. As for the study in general: Former treatment meant radiotherapy, temozolomide, or both; the majority had gotten both.

The CDR3 covers 14 residues. Germline V gives CDR1 MGHDK, CDR2 SYGVNS. V lost 4 bases, J lost 8 bases, and 17 bases lay in between. The chain carries TRBV25-1 and TRBJ1-1, with D possibly matching TRBD1 (5 bases). The clonotype comes from a woman in her thirties or forties with glioma. Here the sequenced sample was PBMCs, taken from a glioma patient whose treatment included an IDH1 peptide vaccine. In DNA form, the CDR3 reads TGTGCCAGCAGTGCCCCAGGGAAAGTGGGCGAAGCTTTCTTT. It encodes CASSAPGKVGEAFF. Looking up the rest from reference TRBV25-1 and TRBJ1-1 gives the full variable domain: EADIYQTPRYLVIGTGKKITLECSQTMGHDKMYWYQQDPGMELHLIHYSYGVNSTEKGDLSSESTVSRIRTEHFPLTLESARPSHTSQYLCASSAPGKVGEAFFGQGTRLTVV.